The entry below describes one TCR beta chain. The data belong to a study of blood T cell repertoires in COVID-19. Study information: The study drew acute and convalescent COVID-19 samples from the United States, Italy and Spain. T cells, B-cell-depleted T cells, or PBMCs provided the cDNA or gDNA that served as material.

The CDR3 contains 15 residues. Germline V gene sequence: CDR1 SGHAT, CDR2 FQNNGV. Trimming at V came to 5 bases and at J to 3 bases, leaving 6 bases not matched to a gene. Authors' processing steps: Reference gene primer amplification gave nucleated cell count estimates. TCRdb keeps only in-frame clones here, not all; method: immunoSEQ multiplex PCR. The V and J calls and clone size come from that table; D and trimming were worked out from the DNA. Here the sample spans some 80,000 clones, 88% being singletons. The V and J genes are TRBV11-2 and TRBJ1-5; 8 positions match TRBD1. This clonotype originated in a human donor in a cohort sampled during active COVID-19. The material sequenced was peripheral blood. As DNA, the CDR3 is TGTGCCAGCAGCCCTGACAGGGGTGTCAATCAGCCCCAGCATTTT. This codes for CASSPDRGVNQPQHF.